This T cell receptor beta chain was sequenced during a study of preoperative IRX-2 immunotherapy in early breast cancer. The treatment here: preoperative locoregional IRX-2 cytokine immunotherapy. Samples came from a phase Ib trial of preoperative locoregional IRX-2 cytokine immunotherapy. Using immunoSEQ multiplex PCR, the repertoire was profiled, and TCRdb retains in-frame clones only, with some absent. The sample consists of around 88,000 clones, 86% of them appearing once. The V end was cut by 4 bases, the J end by 4 bases, with 17 bases between. This CDR3 has 16 amino acids. The V gene's germline CDR1 is SGHRS and CDR2 YFSETQ.

This specimen was tumor tissue, taken after IRX-2 immunotherapy. V gene TRBV5-1 combines with J gene TRBJ1-4, with D uncertain. The TCR sequence derives from a human donor with breast cancer. CDR3 amino acids: CASSLGETRVNEKLFF. The DNA of the CDR3 is TGCGCCAGCAGCCTAGGCGAGACAAGAGTTAATGAAAAACTGTTTTTT.